This TCR beta chain is from a study of blood T cell repertoires in COVID-19. The CDR3 runs to 15 residues. In the original analysis: Amplification of reference gene primers was used by the study to estimate nucleated cell counts. Assay: immunoSEQ multiplex PCR; the TCRdb copy retains only in-frame clones and omits some. The D gene and trimming were derived from the DNA, and the V and J assignments and clone size from that table. The sample contains roughly 210,000 clones, more than 75% of which appear only once. This chain joins TRBV21-1 and TRBJ2-1; TRBD2 reflects the table's D call only, with no check against the DNA. TRBV21-1 is marked as a pseudogene. The TCR comes from a man aged 30 to 39 in a cohort exposed to, infected with or recovered from COVID-19 (not recorded which). Sequencing was performed on PBMCs or T cells enriched from blood (not recorded which). CDR3 DNA: TGTGCCAGCAGCATCGGGACTAGCGGCTACAATGAGCAGTTCTTC. Encoded protein: CASSIGTSGYNEQFF.